This T cell receptor beta chain was sequenced for a study of T cell repertoires in cytomegalovirus infection. The overall study: Public TCR beta signatures marked donors with CMV infection and the matching HLA. Study conclusions and caveats: HLA-C-restricted CMV-specific TCR beta clonotypes prevailed in the ex vivo response.

Ten or more counts support this clonotype. Its antigen remains unidentified. TCRdb re-called the reads with MiXCR, one entry per CDR3 protein. Of about 210,000 distinct CDR3 sequences listed, 6% to 8% were seen once; the top ten hold around 6.5%. There are 13 residues in the CDR3. Germline V gene lookup returns CDR1 DFQATT and CDR2 SNEGSKA (reference sequence). V was trimmed by 3 bases and J by 6 bases, leaving 12 bases between them. The origin of this receptor is a human donor in good health (CMV status not recorded). Some clones in this sample may be carry-over from other donors' samples. Sequencing used PBMCs. The J gene is TRBJ1-5, the V gene TRBV20-1; D is uncertain. The CDR3 coding sequence is TGCAGTGCTAGTCAGCGTCTTTCTCAGCCCCAGCATTTT. Protein sequence: CSASQRLSQPQHF.